This T cell receptor (beta chain) derives from a study of blood T cell repertoires in COVID-19. This clone was picked up one time. Germline CDR1 reads WSHSY; CDR2 reads SAAADI. V shed 6 bases and J 4 bases; nucleotides not matched to a gene: 10. The CDR3 length is 15 residues. Sequenced by immunoSEQ multiplex PCR; TCRdb stores in-frame clones only, minus some. In the table there are a few hundred thousand clones, around nine tenths of which are singletons. Sequencing was performed on peripheral blood. The sequence was obtained from a middle-aged man who had recovered from COVID-19. This chain links TRBV10-2 with TRBJ2-3, with 7 bases fitting TRBD2. The CDR3 nucleotides read TGCGCCAGCAGCCTACGGGGGGTTCGTGCAGATACGCAGTATTTT. Protein: CASSLRGVRADTQYF.